This T cell receptor beta chain was captured in a study of blood T cell repertoires in COVID-19. Whole-study context: Specimens from acute and convalescent COVID-19 originated in the United States, Italy and Spain. In each case, the material was cDNA or gDNA derived from T cells, B-cell-depleted T cells, or PBMCs.

Original handling: Amplifying reference gene primers gave estimates of nucleated cell counts. The repertoire was sequenced with immunoSEQ multiplex PCR; TCRdb's copy has only in-frame clones and lacks some. D and trimming were read from the DNA, whereas the V and J calls and clone size are those reported in that table. The sample has 200,000 to 300,000 clones, about 80% seen once. Germline CDR1 is SGHKS and CDR2 is YYEKEE (reference sequence). With 4 bases removed from V and 5 bases from J, the gap between germline ends came to 9 bases. This CDR3 has 12 residues. This chain joins TRBV5-5 and TRBJ1-2; D gene uncertain. The source is a human donor in a cohort sampled during active COVID-19. Sequencing used peripheral blood. This CDR3 is CASSHLLYGYTF. The CDR3 nucleotides read TGTGCCAGCAGCCACCTATTATATGGCTACACCTTC.